One and the same sample provided the 14 T cell receptor beta chains below, sequenced in a study of blood T cell repertoires in COVID-19. The data were produced by immunoSEQ multiplex PCR, yet TCRdb's version contains in-frame clones alone and is incomplete. The data show approximately 140,000 clones, with about nine tenths seen just once and around 2.3% held by the top ten. Sequenced: peripheral blood. The receptor source for this set is a human donor with COVID-19, enrolled during active disease. The donor label of this sample is uncertain.

The chain joins TRBV7-9 to TRBJ2-5, with D possibly being TRBD2 (5 bases). The CDR3 runs to 14 residues. CDR1 and CDR2 from the germline V gene are SEHNR and FQNEAQ (reference sequence). The V end lost 2 bases, the J end lost 4 bases, and 11 bases lay between the germline ends. The CDR3 DNA sequence: TGTGCCAGCAGCTTACAGGACTCCAGAGAGACCCAGTACTTC. It codes for CASSLQDSRETQYF.

This chain links TRBV7-9 with TRBJ1-1; D remains ambiguous. Per germline, CDR1 SEHNR and CDR2 FQNEAQ (reference sequence). V was trimmed by 3 bases and J by 4 bases, leaving 9 bases between them. The CDR3 has 13 amino acids. For the CDR3, the DNA is TGTGCCAGCAGCTTCGGGGTTGTCACTGAAGCTTTCTTT. This sequence encodes CASSFGVVTEAFF.

V and J are TRBV19 and TRBJ1-1; tentative D call: TRBD1 (6 bases). This CDR3 contains 14 residues. Trimming took 10 bases from V and 4 from J, leaving 19 bases between them. Germline V lookup: CDR1 LNHDA, CDR2 SQIVND (reference sequence). The CDR3 bases are TGTGCCACTCAGGCGAACAGGGAGGGCACTGAAGCTTTCTTT. Translated, it gives CATQANREGTEAFF.

This clone was detected a few times. This chain joins TRBV21-1 and TRBJ1-3; the table assigns TRBD1, which was not confirmed against the DNA. TRBV21-1 is termed a pseudogene. This CDR3 comprises 12 residues. CDR3: CASITTDYTIYF. DNA for the CDR3: TGTGCCAGCATTACGACAGACTACACCATATATTTT.

The chain joins TRBV5-1 to TRBJ2-6; D gene unclear. The CDR3 has 12 amino acids. V dropped 4 bases and J dropped 9 bases, with 8 bases sitting between them. Germline V gene lookup returns CDR1 SGHRS and CDR2 YFSETQ. The CDR3 DNA follows: TGCGCCAGCAGCCCTGACAACAACGTCCTGACTTTC. It translates to CASSPDNNVLTF. Supplemented by reference TRBV5-1 and TRBJ2-6, the full variable domain reads KAGVTQTPRYLIKTRGQQVTLSCSPISGHRSVSWYQQTPGQGLQFLFEYFSETQRNKGNFPGRFSGRQFSNSRSEMNVSTLELGDSALYLCASSPDNNVLTFGAGSRLTVL.

The J gene is TRBJ2-7, the V gene TRBV29-1; 7 nucleotides align to TRBD1. Germline values: CDR1 SQVTM, CDR2 ANQGSEA. The CDR3 length is 13 residues. The V segment lost 5 bases and the J segment 0 bases; nucleotides outside the gene matches: 4. This CDR3 reads CSVTGAASYEQYF. In nucleotides, the CDR3 is TGCAGCGTTACAGGGGCAGCCTCCTACGAGCAGTACTTC.

This clone was recorded once. CDR3 in amino acids: CASSQDRNTIYF. The CDR3 bases are TGCGCCAGCAGCCAAGACAGAAACACCATATATTTT. The chain employs TRBV4-1 and TRBJ1-3; D unresolved. The CDR3 loop spans 12 amino acids. V lost 0 bases, J lost 5 bases, and 2 bases lay in between. Germline V lookup: CDR1 MGHRA, CDR2 YSYEKL.

The chain links TRBV4-1 to TRBJ1-4, with no clear D. This CDR3 has 15 residues. The V end lost 0 bases, the J end lost 10 bases, and 15 bases lay between the germline ends. CDR1 and CDR2 from the germline V gene are MGHRA and YSYEKL. As DNA, the CDR3 is TGCGCCAGCAGCCAAGACAGATATGAGGATACAAAACTGTTTTTT. As protein: CASSQDRYEDTKLFF.

This rearrangement joins TRBV20-1 to TRBJ1-1; D unclear. Per the germline V gene, CDR1 is DFQATT and CDR2 is SNEGSKA (reference sequence). With 2 bases removed from V and 4 bases from J, the gap between germline ends came to 5 bases. This CDR3 is 11 amino acids long. The CDR3 protein is CSARPVTEAFF. The CDR3 DNA reads as TGCAGTGCTAGACCCGTCACTGAAGCTTTCTTT.

The chain couples TRBV2 to TRBJ1-5; D not resolved. The germline V gene encodes CDR1 SNHLY and CDR2 FYNNEI. With 3 bases removed from V and 4 bases from J, the gap between germline ends came to 7 bases. The CDR3 loop spans 13 amino acids. CDR3 amino acids: CASSDQWNQPQHF. The CDR3 DNA follows: TGTGCCAGCAGTGATCAGTGGAATCAGCCCCAGCATTTT.

This chain uses TRBV5-1 with TRBJ2-1, with TRBD1 matching over 9 bases. V dropped 7 bases and J dropped 7; count of bases not matched to a gene: 9. The CDR3 is 14 residues long. Germline V gene sequence: CDR1 SGHRS, CDR2 YFSETQ. The CDR3 sequence is CASSGTGSVNEQFF. CDR3 DNA sequence: TGCGCCAGCTCCGGGACAGGGTCCGTGAATGAGCAGTTCTTC.

There are a few counts of this clone. The chain has TRBV12-3 or TRBV12-4 and TRBJ1-3; no firm D call. V shed 8 bases and J shed 0 bases, with 8 bases lying between them. There are 13 residues in the CDR3. DNA of the CDR3: TGTGCCAGCTCCCACAGCTCTGGAAACACCATATATTTT. This sequence encodes CASSHSSGNTIYF.

V gene TRBV29-1 combines with J gene TRBJ1-2; perhaps TRBD1 as D (6 bases). CDR1 and CDR2 from the germline V gene are SQVTM and ANQGSEA. The CDR3 has 11 residues. The V and J ends lost 7 bases and 7 bases respectively, with 13 bases between them. The CDR3: CSAPMGAGYTF. The CDR3, as DNA: TGCAGCGCCCCAATGGGGGCTGGCTACACCTTC.

This chain connects TRBV3-1 (or the pseudogene TRBV3-2) to TRBJ1-3; D not resolved. The CDR3 runs 14 residues. The germline CDR1 and CDR2 sequences are LGHDT and YNNKEL (reference sequence). The ends were cut back, 3 bases at V and 2 bases at J, with 8 bases in the middle. The DNA of the CDR3 is TGTGCCAGCAGCCAGAGAGTTACTGGAAACACCATATATTTT. Encoded protein: CASSQRVTGNTIYF.